Here is one TCR beta chain with its context. No cognate antigen has been identified for it. No much larger clonotype is one base removed from it; base qualities were not supplied. This sample was included in a study of T cell responses to AZD1222 COVID-19 vaccine (TCRdb year 2021). About the full investigation: AZD1222 recipients whose second dose came at about 4 weeks and those whose second dose came at about 12 weeks were combined into one group, since spike-specific TCR depth and breadth did not differ between the two schedules. TCR sequencing covered more than 230 trial participants: 200 to 220 given two doses of AZD1222 and 26 given two doses of MenACWY control vaccine. Trial participants were enrolled by age into 18-55, 56-69 and 70-plus year subgroups, with approximately 150, 30 and 60 TCR-sequenced participants respectively. Beyond this particular receptor, the publication reports: In the small 56-69-year group, the increase in depth fell short of significance, most likely because of low power. Conclusions about previously exposed vaccinees were limited because only six AZD1222 recipients were SARS-CoV-2 seropositive at baseline. Participants were mostly white British, with more females than males. The authors suggested clonal diversity may have been underestimated. Because no samples from the day 14 peak response were available, repertoires could be characterized only after the peak T cell response. After two AZD1222 doses, both the breadth and the depth of spike-specific TCRs were significantly higher than at day 0 and than in MenACWY recipients. Epitopes outside the regions mutated in the B.1.351 and B.1.1.7 variants were reportedly recognized by nearly half of the unique spike-specific TCRs. CD4 TCRs associated with the vaccine covered the entire spike protein, and the dominant responses were in regions 160-218 and 743-854.

In the paper's terms, the time point label means: baseline before first vaccination. Vaccinee samples were obtained from the UK trials COV001 and COV002, which included a single-blind randomized controlled phase 2/3 trial of AZD1222 (ChAdOx1 nCoV-19) in healthy adults. For TCRbeta chain sequencing, PBMC samples were collected from trial participants at day 0 and at day 28 after the second dose. The CDR3 regions of human TCRbeta chains were analyzed by immunosequencing. As for the original processing: TCRs in the repertoires were matched against a reference library of SARS-CoV-2-specific TCRs that had been generated with the MIRA antigen-specificity platform. Breadth meant the fraction of unique TCRs that were SARS-CoV-2-associated, whereas depth meant the fraction of total T cells that were SARS-CoV-2-associated. Each spike-specific TCR was assigned to its reactive spike region and to a CD4 or CD8 class using the MIRA data. Log10-transformed breadth and depth values were compared by one-way ANOVA with Sidak's multiple comparisons tests. TCRdb obtained this table from immuneACCESS and retained in-frame rearrangements with V and J assigned. These tables miss some clones; where compared with another copy, unresolved V genes account for less than half of the shortfall, and the remainder is unexplained. V and J calls and clone size are copied from that table; D and trimming were computed from the DNA. This sample has about 130,000 clones in its table, and 90% to 95% of those were observed once. Clones ranked in the top ten supply around 1.9% of the sample.

From its cysteine to its phenylalanine, the CDR3 spans 14 amino acids. The sequence is cut down to CDR3 DNA, 42 bases in frame from base 1. Relative to germline, V is 1 base shorter and J is 6 bases shorter, with 13 bases between their ends. Rearrangement joined TRBV23-1 to TRBJ2-7; the D gene is perhaps TRBD1, on 6 matching bases. TRBV23-1 qualifies as an ORF whose function is uncertain. This TCR came from an adult in good health. The specimen was peripheral blood, collected on day 0 of AZD1222 vaccination. The sequence in DNA is TGCGCCAGCAGTCAATGGTGCAGGGGTGCCGAGCAGTACTTC. The translation is CASSQWCRGAEQYF.